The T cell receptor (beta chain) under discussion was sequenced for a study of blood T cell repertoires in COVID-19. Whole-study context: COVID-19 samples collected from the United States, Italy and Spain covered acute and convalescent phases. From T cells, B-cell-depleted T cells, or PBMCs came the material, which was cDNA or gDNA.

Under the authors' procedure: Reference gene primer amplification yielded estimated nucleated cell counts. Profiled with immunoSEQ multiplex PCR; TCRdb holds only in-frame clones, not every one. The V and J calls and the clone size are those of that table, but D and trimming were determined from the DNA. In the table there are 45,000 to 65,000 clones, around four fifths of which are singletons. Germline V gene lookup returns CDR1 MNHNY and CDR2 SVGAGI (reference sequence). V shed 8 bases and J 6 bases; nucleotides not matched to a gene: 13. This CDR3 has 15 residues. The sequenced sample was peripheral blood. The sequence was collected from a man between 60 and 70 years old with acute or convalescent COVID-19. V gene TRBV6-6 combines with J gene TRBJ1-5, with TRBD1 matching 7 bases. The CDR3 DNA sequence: TGTGCCAGCCGCCCGCATGACAGGGAAAGTCAGCCCCAGCATTTT. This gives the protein CASRPHDRESQPQHF.